This TCR beta chain was retrieved from a study of T cell responses to AZD1222 COVID-19 vaccine. CDR1 is LGHDT, CDR2 YNNKEL, per germline (reference sequence). Between the trimmed V and J ends, which lost 1 base and 8 bases, there was a span of 11 bases. The CDR3 sequence is 13 residues long. The table lists this clone with a count of one. TCRdb's copy holds only in-frame clones and misses some; the assay was immunoSEQ multiplex PCR. The table includes 150,000 or so clones, approximately 90% detected once. The rearrangement uses TRBV3-1 (or the pseudogene TRBV3-2) and TRBJ1-2; D is undetermined. Sequenced material: peripheral blood, taken 28 days after the second AZD1222 dose. The TCR comes from an adult who received the AZD1222 COVID-19 vaccine. The DNA of the CDR3 is TGTGCCAGCAGCCAAGGTGGGCGCCGGGGCTACACCTTC. Protein: CASSQGGRRGYTF.